This passage covers 20 T cell receptor beta chains from one sample sequenced in a study of neurological immune-mediated disorders. TCRdb reprocessed the 5' RACE reads via MiXCR and lists one record per CDR3 protein. The table lists tens of thousands of distinct CDR3 sequences, 2.5% of them singletons. The sequencing sample was made of PBMCs. These receptors were obtained from a man in his fifties or sixties with multiple sclerosis.

This clonotype was detected ten times or more. This sequence joins TRBV5-6 and TRBJ1-2; TRBD1 agrees at 9 bases. The CDR3 has 16 residues. The V and J ends lost 0 bases and 4 bases, in that order; junction bases with no gene match: 7. The germline CDR1 and CDR2 sequences are SGHDT and YYEEEE. CDR3 loop: CASSLAGGQGIYGYTF. The CDR3 DNA reads TGTGCCAGCAGCTTGGCGGGGGGACAGGGTATCTATGGCTACACCTTC.

This clonotype was counted at least ten times. The rearrangement joins TRBV7-8 to TRBJ1-6; a weak D match, TRBD1 (6 bases). Germline V gene lookup returns CDR1 SGHVS and CDR2 FQNEAQ. Trimming stripped 5 bases from V and 6 bases from J, with 14 bases between. The CDR3 has 15 amino acids. CDR3 sequence: CASSLTDSVNSPLHF. CDR3 sequence (DNA): TGTGCCAGCAGCCTTACGGACAGCGTTAATTCACCCCTCCACTTT.

This clonotype was found many times. The V gene is TRBV4-1, the J gene TRBJ2-7; the match to TRBD2 covers 9 bases. This CDR3 spans 16 amino acids. V gave up 3 bases and J gave up 3 bases; unmatched junction bases: 9. Germline assignment: CDR1 MGHRA and CDR2 YSYEKL. The chain's CDR3 is CASSHGLVSGSYEQYF. DNA of the CDR3: TGCGCCAGCAGCCACGGATTGGTTAGCGGGAGCTACGAGCAGTACTTC.

This clonotype has ten or more counts. The chain carries TRBV21-1 and TRBJ1-1; no check of the table's D call, TRBD1, against the DNA was made. TRBV21-1 represents a pseudogene. The CDR3 has 17 residues. CDR3: CASSPRSPGQCGTEAFF. DNA for the CDR3: TGTGCCAGCAGCCCTCGAAGCCCCGGACAGTGTGGGACTGAAGCTTTCTTT.

In its sample, this clonotype was seen many times. The chain is built from TRBV29-1 and TRBJ1-5; no clear D. The CDR3 is 13 residues long. Per the germline V gene, CDR1 is SQVTM and CDR2 is ANQGSEA. V was cut by 3 bases and J by 4 bases, with 10 bases left in between. The CDR3: CSVEEQPNQPQHF. In DNA, the CDR3 is TGCAGCGTTGAGGAACAGCCTAATCAGCCCCAGCATTTT.

The table lists this clonotype with many counts. The chain is built from TRBV5-1 and TRBJ2-1; D possibly corresponds to TRBD2 (5 bases). CDR1 is SGHRS and CDR2 is YFSETQ in the germline V gene. The CDR3 is made up of 14 amino acids. V shed 2 bases and J shed 1 base, with 7 bases lying between them. In nucleotides, the CDR3 is TGCGCCAGCAGCTTTGAGGGATCCTACAATGAGCAGTTCTTC. It is translated as CASSFEGSYNEQFF. The full variable domain, its missing parts supplied by reference TRBV5-1 and TRBJ2-1, is KAGVTQTPRYLIKTRGQQVTLSCSPISGHRSVSWYQQTPGQGLQFLFEYFSETQRNKGNFPGRFSGRQFSNSRSEMNVSTLELGDSALYLCASSFEGSYNEQFFGPGTRLTVL.

This clonotype was observed many times. This rearrangement joins TRBV7-8 to TRBJ2-5; D is unclear. Trimming shortened V by 3 bases and J by 5 bases, and 7 bases separated the two germline ends. This CDR3 is built from 12 residues. CDR1 and CDR2 (germline): SGHVS, FQNEAQ. The CDR3 spells CASSFGEETQYF. The CDR3 DNA sequence: TGTGCCAGCAGCTTTGGTGAGGAGACCCAGTACTTC. Complete variable domain (other parts from reference TRBV7-8 and TRBJ2-5): GAGVSQSPRYKVAKRGQDVALRCDPISGHVSLFWYQQALGQGPEFLTYFQNEAQLDKSGLPSDRFFAERPEGSVSTLKIQRTQQEDSAVYLCASSFGEETQYFGPGTRLLVL.

The chain recombines TRBV5-5 with TRBJ1-1; unclear D gene. The CDR3 contains 14 residues. Per the germline V gene, CDR1 is SGHKS and CDR2 is YYEKEE (reference sequence). The V end lost 4 bases, the J end lost 4 bases, and 14 bases lay between the germline ends. The CDR3 bases are TGTGCCAGCAGCGAATACGAGATGGGCACTGAAGCTTTCTTT. Amino acids: CASSEYEMGTEAFF.

Ten or more counts support this clonotype. The rearrangement links TRBV7-2 to TRBJ2-2; D perhaps matches TRBD1 (6 bases). The CDR3 is made up of 12 amino acids. V was trimmed by 5 bases and J by 9 bases, leaving 10 bases between them. The germline CDR1 and CDR2 sequences are SGHTA and FQGNSA. CDR3 sequence reads: CASSVRGRELFF. The CDR3 DNA is TGTGCCAGCAGCGTCAGGGGCCGGGAGCTGTTTTTT. Based on the CDR3 plus reference TRBV7-2 and TRBJ2-2, the full variable domain is GAGVSQSPSNKVTEKGKDVELRCDPISGHTALYWYRQSLGQGLEFLIYFQGNSAPDKSGLPSDRFSAERTGGSVSTLTIQRTQQEDSAVYLCASSVRGRELFFGEGSRLTVL.

This clonotype was picked up many times. The J gene is TRBJ2-3, the V gene TRBV5-1; D unclear. The CDR3 consists of 13 residues. The V and J ends lost 5 bases and 4 bases respectively, with 11 bases between them. Germline loops: CDR1 SGHRS, CDR2 YFSETQ. The CDR3 protein is CASRPRSSDTQYF. CDR3 bases: TGCGCCAGCAGACCACGGTCCTCAGATACGCAGTATTTT.

This clonotype has only a few counts. The chain employs TRBV28 and TRBJ2-3; D may be TRBD2 (5 bases). V was trimmed by 2 bases and J by 8 bases, leaving 14 bases between them. Germline assignment: CDR1 MDHEN and CDR2 SYDVKM. The CDR3 sequence is 14 residues long. The CDR3 spells CASSLPRQSGTQYF. For the CDR3, the DNA is TGTGCCAGCAGTTTACCCCGGCAAAGCGGTACGCAGTATTTT.

This clonotype was seen many times. The chain links TRBV6-5 to TRBJ2-7; D perhaps matches TRBD2 (6 bases). Trimming shortened V by 5 bases and J by 7 bases, and 12 bases separated the two germline ends. Germline V gene data show CDR1 as MNHEY and CDR2 as SVGAGI. The CDR3 extends over 12 amino acids. In DNA, the CDR3 is TGTGCCAGCAGTACCGCGGCGGGAGAGCAGTACTTC. Translation: CASSTAAGEQYF.

This clonotype has ten or more counts. The chain joins TRBV27 to TRBJ2-7; 8 bases are shared with TRBD2. V dropped 6 bases and J dropped 7; count of bases not matched to a gene: 17. CDR1 MNHEY and CDR2 SMNVEV come from the germline V gene (reference sequence). CDR3 length: 16 residues. The CDR3 coding sequence is TGTGCCAGCAGCCAAAAGATAGCGGGGCACCGCGGGGAGCAGTACTTC. Translating it yields CASSQKIAGHRGEQYF.

This clonotype was detected ten times or more. J is TRBJ1-1 and V is TRBV12-3 or TRBV12-4; TRBD1 is a possible D gene (5 bases). V gave up 7 bases and J gave up 3 bases, with 12 bases separating them. The CDR3 spans 13 residues. CDR3 coding DNA: TGTGCCAGCACCCTCGGGGGGGACACTGAAGCTTTCTTT. It specifies CASTLGGDTEAFF.

This clonotype was seen a handful of times. The V and J genes are TRBV3-1 and TRBJ1-2, with 7 bases aligning to TRBD1. CDR3 length: 16 residues. The V and J ends lost 0 bases and 8 bases, in that order; junction bases with no gene match: 12. CDR1 is LGHDT, CDR2 YNNKEL, per germline (reference sequence). CDR3 region: CASSQDYATGERGYTF. Here the CDR3 DNA reads TGTGCCAGCAGCCAAGATTACGCTACAGGGGAGAGAGGCTACACCTTC. The full variable domain, its missing parts supplied by reference TRBV3-1 and TRBJ1-2, is DTAVSQTPKYLVTQMGNDKSIKCEQNLGHDTMYWYKQDSKKFLKIMFSYNNKELIINETVPNRFSPKSPDKAHLNLHINSLELGDSAVYFCASSQDYATGERGYTFGSGTRLTVV.

This clonotype was seen repeatedly, ten times or more. V gene TRBV12-3 or TRBV12-4 combines with J gene TRBJ2-1, with D maybe TRBD2 (7 bases). V shed 6 bases and J shed 6 bases, with 9 bases lying between them. The CDR3 is made up of 12 amino acids. Here the CDR3 reads CASRGGPNEQFF. The CDR3 DNA reads as TGTGCCAGCAGGGGGGGGCCCAATGAGCAGTTCTTC.

This clonotype is deemed medium-sized. The chain links TRBV15 to TRBJ2-1; 10 bases are shared with TRBD1. This CDR3 has 16 amino acids. The germline gives CDR1 LNHNV, CDR2 YYDKDF (reference sequence). Losses at the gene ends were 0 bases for V and 9 bases for J; bases not matched to a gene: 8. The CDR3 region is CATSRDLGTGVAEQFF. The CDR3 DNA follows: TGTGCCACCAGCAGAGATTTAGGGACAGGGGTTGCTGAGCAGTTCTTC.

This clonotype was detected ten times or more. CDR3 DNA sequence: TGTGCCAGCAGCCCCAACCCGCCCGGAGTCGGCTCCTACGAGCAGTACTTC. This encodes CASSPNPPGVGSYEQYF. The V call is TRBV7-3, the J call TRBJ2-7, with D uncertain. Trimming left V 5 bases short and J 0 bases short, with 20 bases between. CDR3 length: 17 residues. In germline, CDR1 is SGHTA, CDR2 FQGTGA.

The J gene is TRBJ2-7, the V gene TRBV11-3, with 9 bases that match TRBD2. The CDR3 runs to 16 residues. Germline V gene lookup returns CDR1 SGHNT and CDR2 YENEEA. Trimming removed 0 bases from V and 2 bases from J; junction bases left unmatched: 5. Here the CDR3 DNA reads TGTGCCAGCAGCTTAGATTCGCTAGCGGGGACCTACGAGCAGTACTTC. Protein product: CASSLDSLAGTYEQYF.

The sample holds many counts of this clonotype. The chain employs TRBV4-2 and TRBJ2-3; TRBD2 is a possible D gene (5 bases). V was pared by 1 base and J by 1 base, with 15 bases between. CDR1 is LGHNA, CDR2 YNFKEQ, per germline. The CDR3 sequence is 17 residues long. The CDR3 is CASSQVPRSVGTDTQYF. CDR3 nucleotides: TGTGCCAGCAGCCAAGTGCCGCGTAGCGTTGGCACAGATACGCAGTATTTT.